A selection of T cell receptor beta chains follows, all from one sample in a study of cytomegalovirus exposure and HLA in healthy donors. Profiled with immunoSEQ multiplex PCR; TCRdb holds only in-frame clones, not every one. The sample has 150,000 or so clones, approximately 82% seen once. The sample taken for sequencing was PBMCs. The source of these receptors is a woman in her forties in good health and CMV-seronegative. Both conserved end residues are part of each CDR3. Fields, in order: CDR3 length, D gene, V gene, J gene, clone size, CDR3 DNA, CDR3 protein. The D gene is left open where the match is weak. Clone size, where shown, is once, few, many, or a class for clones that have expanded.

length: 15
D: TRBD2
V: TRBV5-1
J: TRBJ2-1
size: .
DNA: TGCGCCAGCAGCTCGGAATGGACTAGCGGGAGTCTTCAGTTCTTC
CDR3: CASSSEWTSGSLQFF

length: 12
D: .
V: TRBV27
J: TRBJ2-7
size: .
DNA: TGTGCCAGCAGTTTATCCGGGTACGAGCAGTACTTC
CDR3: CASSLSGYEQYF

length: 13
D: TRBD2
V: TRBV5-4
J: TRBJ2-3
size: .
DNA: TGTGCCAGCAGCTTTGTGGGAGGGGACACGCAGTATTTT
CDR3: CASSFVGGDTQYF

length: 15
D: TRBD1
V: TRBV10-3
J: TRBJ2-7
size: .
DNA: TGTGCCATCAGAGTCGACAGGGGGCAATCCTACGAGCAGTACTTC
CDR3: CAIRVDRGQSYEQYF

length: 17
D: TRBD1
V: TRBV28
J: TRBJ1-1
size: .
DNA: TGTGCCAGCAGTTCCTGGACAGGGGGTAAAGGAGACACTGAAGCTTTCTTT
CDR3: CASSSWTGGKGDTEAFF

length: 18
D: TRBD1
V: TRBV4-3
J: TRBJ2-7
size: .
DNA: TGCGCCAGCAGCCAAGGAGCGAGACAGGGTTGGGTATTGGACGAGCAGTACTTC
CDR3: CASSQGARQGWVLDEQYF

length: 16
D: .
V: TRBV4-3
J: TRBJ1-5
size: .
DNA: TGCGCCAGCAGCCAAGATGGCCCAGGAAGCAATCAGCCCCAGCATTTT
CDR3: CASSQDGPGSNQPQHF

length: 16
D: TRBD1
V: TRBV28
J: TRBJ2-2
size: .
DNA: TGTGCCAGCACCACCCCCGGGACAGGGGACACCGGGGAGCTGTTTTTT
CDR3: CASTTPGTGDTGELFF

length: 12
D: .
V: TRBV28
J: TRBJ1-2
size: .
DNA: TGTGCCGGGGCGTCCAGCCTCTATGGCTACACCTTC
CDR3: CAGASSLYGYTF

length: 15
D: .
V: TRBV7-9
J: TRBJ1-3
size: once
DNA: TGTGCCAGCAGCCCCCCCCAGGGTTCTGGAAACACCATATATTTT
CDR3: CASSPPQGSGNTIYF

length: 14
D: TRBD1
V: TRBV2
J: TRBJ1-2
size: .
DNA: TGTGCCAGCAGCCCAGACAGGGGGTGGTATGGCTACACCTTC
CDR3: CASSPDRGWYGYTF

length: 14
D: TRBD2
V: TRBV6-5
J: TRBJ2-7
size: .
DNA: TGTGCCAGCAGAACGGGGGGGTTCTCCTACGAGCAGTACTTC
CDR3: CASRTGGFSYEQYF

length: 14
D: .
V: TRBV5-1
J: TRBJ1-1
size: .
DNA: TGCGCCAGCAGTAATGGACAGCCAAACACTGAAGCTTTCTTT
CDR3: CASSNGQPNTEAFF

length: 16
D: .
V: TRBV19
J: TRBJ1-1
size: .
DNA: TGTGCCAGTAAGGACAGCCTAACTTCTATGAACACTGAAGCTTTCTTT
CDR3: CASKDSLTSMNTEAFF

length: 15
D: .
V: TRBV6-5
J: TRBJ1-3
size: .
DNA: TGTGCCAGCAGTCTCGTGGTCGGCTCTGGAAACACCATATATTTT
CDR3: CASSLVVGSGNTIYF

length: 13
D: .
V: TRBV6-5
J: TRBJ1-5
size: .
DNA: TGTGCCAGCAGTTACGTCTACAATCAGCCCCAGCATTTT
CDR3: CASSYVYNQPQHF

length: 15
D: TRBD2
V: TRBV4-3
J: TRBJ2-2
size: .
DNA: TGCGCCAGCAGCCAAGTACTAGCGCCAGCCGGGGAGCTGTTTTTT
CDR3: CASSQVLAPAGELFF

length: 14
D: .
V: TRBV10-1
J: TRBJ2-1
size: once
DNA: TGCGCCAGCAGTGATCACCCCCCAGAGGATGAGCAGTTCTTC
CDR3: CASSDHPPEDEQFF

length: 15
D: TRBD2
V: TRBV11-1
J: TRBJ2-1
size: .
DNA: TGTGCCAGCAGCCAACCTCGGGGGGCCTACAATGAGCAGTTCTTC
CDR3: CASSQPRGAYNEQFF

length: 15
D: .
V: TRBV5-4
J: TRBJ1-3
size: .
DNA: TGTGCCAGCAGCTTGGACCGCGGGGCTGGAAACACCATATATTTT
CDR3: CASSLDRGAGNTIYF

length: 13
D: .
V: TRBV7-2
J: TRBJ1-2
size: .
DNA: TGTGCCAGCAGCTTATCCGGGTACTATGGCTACACCTTC
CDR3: CASSLSGYYGYTF

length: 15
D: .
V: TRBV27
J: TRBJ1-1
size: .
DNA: TGTGCCAGCAGTTCCCAAAGGACAGAGAACACTGAAGCTTTCTTT
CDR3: CASSSQRTENTEAFF

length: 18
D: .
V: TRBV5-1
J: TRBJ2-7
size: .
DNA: TGCGCCAGCAGCTTAGGTACAGGGAAGGCGACGGGTTCGGACGAGCAGTACTTC
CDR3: CASSLGTGKATGSDEQYF

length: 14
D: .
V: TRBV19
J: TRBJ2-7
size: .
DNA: TGTGCCAGTAGTATCGCACTAAATTCCTACGGGCAGTACTTC
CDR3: CASSIALNSYGQYF

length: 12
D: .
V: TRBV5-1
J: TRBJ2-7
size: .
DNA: TGCGCCAGCAGCTTGGAGGGGAACGAGCAGTACTTC
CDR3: CASSLEGNEQYF

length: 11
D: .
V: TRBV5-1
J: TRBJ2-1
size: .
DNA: TGCGCCAGCGGACCCGGGACACAGCAGTTCTTC
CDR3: CASGPGTQQFF

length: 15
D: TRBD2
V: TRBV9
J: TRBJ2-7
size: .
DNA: TGTGCCAGCAGCGTAGGAGGGACTAGCGCCTACGAGCAGTACTTC
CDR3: CASSVGGTSAYEQYF

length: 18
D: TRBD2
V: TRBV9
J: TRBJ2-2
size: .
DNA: TGTGCCAGCAGCGTAGGGCCCGGCGGGAGGGACGGAACCGGGGAGCTGTTTTTT
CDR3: CASSVGPGGRDGTGELFF

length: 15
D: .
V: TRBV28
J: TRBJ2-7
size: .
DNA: TGTGCCAGCAGTTCGTCCCCAGGGAAAACGGCCGAGCAGTACTTC
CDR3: CASSSSPGKTAEQYF

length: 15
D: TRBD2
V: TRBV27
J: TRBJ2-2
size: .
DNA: TGTGCCAGCAGTTATCTAGCGGGAGCAACCGGGGAGCTGTTTTTT
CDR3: CASSYLAGATGELFF

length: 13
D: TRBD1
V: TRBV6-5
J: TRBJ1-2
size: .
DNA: TGTGCCAGCAGTCGGACAGGGGGTAGAGGCTACACCTTC
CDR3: CASSRTGGRGYTF

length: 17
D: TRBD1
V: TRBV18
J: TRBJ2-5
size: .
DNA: TGTGCCAGCTCATCAAACGCGGGACAGGGGGCCCAAGAGACCCAGTACTTC
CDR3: CASSSNAGQGAQETQYF

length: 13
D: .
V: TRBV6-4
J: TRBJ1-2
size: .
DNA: TGTGCCAGCAGCGCTAACCCGAACTATGGCTACACCTTC
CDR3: CASSANPNYGYTF

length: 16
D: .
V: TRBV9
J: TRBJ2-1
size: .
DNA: TGTGCCAGCAGCGTAGAGCCCGAAAGCTCCTACAATGAGCAGTTCTTC
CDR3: CASSVEPESSYNEQFF

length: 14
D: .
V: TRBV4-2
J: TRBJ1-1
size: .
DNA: TGTGCCAGCAGCCCCCGTTCGGGGGGCTATGAGGCTTTCTTT
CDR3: CASSPRSGGYEAFF

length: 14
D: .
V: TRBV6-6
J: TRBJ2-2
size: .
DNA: TGTGCCAGCAGTTTCGACAGCAACACCGGGGAGCTGTTTTTT
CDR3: CASSFDSNTGELFF

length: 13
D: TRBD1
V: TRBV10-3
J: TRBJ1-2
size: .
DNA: TGTGCCATCAGTGGAAATACAGGGGAGGGCTACACCTTC
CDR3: CAISGNTGEGYTF

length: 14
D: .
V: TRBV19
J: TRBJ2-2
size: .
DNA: TGTGCCAGTAGTATCCTTAGGAGCACCGGGGAGCTGTTTTTT
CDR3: CASSILRSTGELFF

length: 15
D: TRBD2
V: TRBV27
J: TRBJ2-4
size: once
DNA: TGTGCCAGCAGTTTGGACGCTCGACTAGCTCGTATTCAGTACTTC
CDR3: CASSLDARLARIQYF

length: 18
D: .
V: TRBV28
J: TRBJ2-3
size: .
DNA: TGTGCCAGCAGAAGGGAGATCCTCGGATCTAGTAGGGCAGATACGCAGTATTTT
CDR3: CASRREILGSSRADTQYF

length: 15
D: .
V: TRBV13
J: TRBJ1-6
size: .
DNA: TGTGCCAGCAGCTTATTTGCGGGAGTAAAGTCACCCCTCCACTTT
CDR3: CASSLFAGVKSPLHF

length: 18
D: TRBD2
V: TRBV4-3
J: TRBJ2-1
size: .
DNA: TGCGCCAGCAGCCAAGATTATGCGGGAGGGAGATCCTACAATGAGCAGTTCTTC
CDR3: CASSQDYAGGRSYNEQFF

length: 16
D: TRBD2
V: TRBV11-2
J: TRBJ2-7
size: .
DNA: TGTGCCAGCAGCTATCTTAGCGGGAGTGCCACCTACGAGCAGTACTTC
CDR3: CASSYLSGSATYEQYF

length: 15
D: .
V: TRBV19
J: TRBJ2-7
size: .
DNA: TGTGCCAGTAGTAAGGGACTGAGCTCCAACTACGAGCAGTACTTC
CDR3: CASSKGLSSNYEQYF

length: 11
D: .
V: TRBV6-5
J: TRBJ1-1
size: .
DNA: TGTGCCAGCTATAGAGGGCCCGAAGCTTTCTTT
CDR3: CASYRGPEAFF

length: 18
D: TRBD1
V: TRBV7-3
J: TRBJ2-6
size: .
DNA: TGTGCCAGCAGCATGCTTCCGGGACAGGGGACTGGGGCCAACGTCCTGACTTTC
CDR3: CASSMLPGQGTGANVLTF

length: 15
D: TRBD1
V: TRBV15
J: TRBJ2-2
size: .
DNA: TGTGCCACCAGCATGACAGGGACAGGAACCGGGGAGCTGTTTTTT
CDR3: CATSMTGTGTGELFF

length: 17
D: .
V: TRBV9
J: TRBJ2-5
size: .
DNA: TGTGCCAGCAGCGTAGCCCCGCAGGGGGCGGGAGGGGAGACCCGGTACTTC
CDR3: CASSVAPQGAGGETRYF

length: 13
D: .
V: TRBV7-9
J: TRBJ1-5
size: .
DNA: TGTGCCAGCAGCTTATCAGGTTATCAGCCCCAGCATTTT
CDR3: CASSLSGYQPQHF

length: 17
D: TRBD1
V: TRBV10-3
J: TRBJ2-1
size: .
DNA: TGTGCCATCAGTGAGTCGACGGACAGGGAAGGGTACAATGAGCAGTTCTTC
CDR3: CAISESTDREGYNEQFF

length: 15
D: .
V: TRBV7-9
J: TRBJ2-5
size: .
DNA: TGTGCCAGCAGCCGAGCCCAGGATTCAAGTGTGACCCAGTACTTC
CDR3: CASSRAQDSSVTQYF

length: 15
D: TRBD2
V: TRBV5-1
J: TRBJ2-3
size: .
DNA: TGCGCCAGCAGCTCGGGACTAGCGGGAGGAGATACGCAGTATTTT
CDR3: CASSSGLAGGDTQYF